This T cell receptor beta chain was sequenced in a study of blood T cells in healthy people across ages. The study, taken as a whole, reports: Across samples, TCR beta diversity tracked strongly with naive T cell percentage.

The CDR3 spans 14 residues. Per germline, CDR1 LGHDT and CDR2 YNNKEL (reference sequence). Trimming took off 4 bases at V and 2 bases at J, with 12 bases between the two ends. PBMCs, at least 7 million per sample, were isolated. Primers used in a second PCR of about 6 to 11 cycles were a sample-barcoded 5' primer and a J-beta primer mix. Every cDNA molecule bore a tag from a template-switch adaptor containing 12 random nucleotides. All samples gave at least 2.5 million CDR3-containing paired-end reads. TCRdb itself ran the 5' RACE reads through MiXCR, one entry per CDR3 protein. Of over 300,000 distinct CDR3 sequences listed, 45% to 65% are singletons. This clonotype occurred a few times. Its antigen is not known.

The sequencing sample was made of blood. The chain combines TRBV3-1 with TRBJ2-7, with D possibly TRBD1 on 7 matching bases. The TCR sequence derives from a man aged 60 to 75 in good health. The CDR3 DNA sequence: TGTGCCAGCAGCCGGACCAGGGGGGCCTACGAGCAGTACTTC. Amino acid sequence: CASSRTRGAYEQYF.